The 11 T cell receptor beta chains given below trace back to one sample, sequenced in a study of T cells in Graves' hyperthyroidism and ophthalmopathy (dated by TCRdb to about 2019). The library was produced with multiplex PCR. Instrument on record: Illumina HiSeq 2000. The TCR beta CDR3 regions were amplified from RNA transcripts. For the first round of RT-PCR on the TCR CDR3, the HTBI primer set was used together with the Qiagen OneStep RT-PCR kit. Starting from the raw public reads, TCRdb applied fastp trimming at Q25, assembled clones with MiXCR and retained in-frame beta chains. Rows are unified per CDR3 protein, each entry keeping the most common DNA and genes. The sample records around 360,000 distinct CDR3 sequences, approximately 16% of which are singletons. The ten largest clones represent about 21% of the sample. The specimen was blood. The receptor source for this set is a woman in her fifties or sixties with Graves' ophthalmopathy.

This clonotype has at least ten counts. The V call is TRBV3-1, the J call TRBJ2-1; 10 bases fit TRBD2. The V and J ends lost 4 bases and 4 bases, in that order; junction bases with no gene match: 7. This CDR3 region has 16 residues. CDR1 is LGHDT, CDR2 YNNKEL, per germline (reference sequence). The CDR3 loop is CASSPKSSGGYNEQFF. The CDR3 DNA reads TGTGCCAGCAGCCCTAAATCTAGCGGGGGTTACAATGAGCAGTTCTTC.

This clonotype was counted a few times. The rearrangement joins TRBV6-1 to TRBJ1-1, with 7 bases aligning to TRBD1. The germline gives CDR1 MNHNS, CDR2 SASEGT. This CDR3 comprises 13 residues. The V and J ends lost 6 bases and 7 bases, in that order; junction bases with no gene match: 8. The CDR3 DNA reads TGTGCCAGCAGACGAACAGGGGATAGTGAAGCTTTCTTT. Translation: CASRRTGDSEAFF.

This clonotype was picked up many times. The rearrangement links TRBV12-3 or TRBV12-4 to TRBJ2-3, with D uncertain. V dropped 6 bases and J dropped 2 bases, with 24 bases sitting between them. There are 18 residues in the CDR3. The CDR3 region has the DNA TGTGCCAGCAGCTCCTCGCCCGGAGCCGTCACTCTCACAGATACGCAGTATTTT. Its translation is CASSSSPGAVTLTDTQYF.

This sequence joins TRBV5-5 and TRBJ2-7; D ambiguous. Trimming shortened V by 2 bases and J by 0 bases, and 9 bases separated the two germline ends. Germline assignment: CDR1 SGHKS and CDR2 YYEKEE (reference sequence). The CDR3 is 14 residues long. CDR3 in amino acids: CASSFWADSYEQYF. Here the CDR3 DNA reads TGTGCCAGCAGCTTTTGGGCGGACTCCTACGAGCAGTACTTC.

The table lists this clonotype with many counts. The chain combines TRBV7-9 with TRBJ2-1, with D perhaps TRBD2 (5 bases). The CDR3 runs 13 residues. Germline V gene sequence: CDR1 SEHNR, CDR2 FQNEAQ (reference sequence). CDR3 in DNA: TGTGGGTCTAGTCTAGCATCGAACAATGAGCAGTTCTTC. The encoded protein is CGSSLASNNEQFF.

The table lists this clonotype with many counts. The CDR3 DNA reads TGTGCCAGCAGCCCTGGTAGGAACACCGGGGAGCTGTTTTTT. Translated, it gives CASSPGRNTGELFF. The chain recombines TRBV6-1 with TRBJ2-2; D not certain. This CDR3 contains 14 residues. The germline V gene encodes CDR1 MNHNS and CDR2 SASEGT. Trimming pared 6 bases from V and 1 base from J, leaving 9 bases between.

The CDR3 reads CASSQEGTANEQFF. The CDR3 coding sequence is TGCGCCAGCAGCCAAGAGGGCACCGCCAATGAGCAGTTCTTC. V and J are TRBV4-1 and TRBJ2-1; D gene unclear. The V and J ends lost 0 bases and 6 bases respectively, with 9 bases between them. Germline lookup yields CDR1 MGHRA and CDR2 YSYEKL. CDR3 length: 14 amino acids.

This clonotype was seen a few times. V usage is TRBV2 and J usage is TRBJ2-1, with 14 bases aligning to TRBD2. V was clipped by 3 bases and J by 7 bases; unmatched bases: 5. From germline, CDR1 is SNHLY and CDR2 FYNNEI. This CDR3 comprises 16 residues. CDR3 DNA: TGTGCCAGCAGTGATGAGGGACTAGCGGGAGTTAATGAGCAGTTCTTC. Amino acids: CASSDEGLAGVNEQFF. Full variable domain (rest looked up from reference TRBV2 and TRBJ2-1): EPEVTQTPSHQVTQMGQEVILRCVPISNHLYFYWYRQILGQKVEFLVSFYNNEISEKSEIFDDQFSVERPDGSNFTLKIRSTKLEDSAMYFCASSDEGLAGVNEQFFGPGTRLTVL.

V is TRBV6-5 and J is TRBJ1-6; D is possibly TRBD1 (5 bases). CDR1 is MNHEY and CDR2 is SVGAGI in the germline V gene. V was clipped by 3 bases and J by 11 bases, with 8 bases between them. The CDR3 contains 12 residues. The CDR3 region is CASSYGGPPLHF. CDR3 DNA sequence: TGTGCCAGCAGTTATGGGGGACCACCCCTCCACTTT.

The chain links TRBV19 to TRBJ2-1, with TRBD1 as a possible D gene (6 bases). CDR3 length: 15 residues. The V and J ends lost 3 bases and 6 bases respectively, with 15 bases between them. CDR1 is LNHDA, CDR2 SQIVND, per germline (reference sequence). CDR3 in DNA: TGTGCCAGTAGTATCACAGGGTTTTCGGGCAATGAGCAGTTCTTC. This codes for CASSITGFSGNEQFF.

The chain recombines TRBV19 with TRBJ2-1; D unresolved. V shed 7 bases and J shed 5 bases, with 15 bases lying between them. Germline V gives CDR1 LNHDA, CDR2 SQIVND (reference sequence). This CDR3 has 14 residues. The CDR3 coding sequence is TGTGCCAGTATCTACCAGGACCGAGACAATGAGCAGTTCTTC. Its translation: CASIYQDRDNEQFF. Combining the CDR3 with reference TRBV19 and TRBJ2-1 gives the whole variable domain DGGITQSPKYLFRKEGQNVTLSCEQNLNHDAMYWYRQDPGQGLRLIYYSQIVNDFQKGDIAEGYSVSREKKESFPLTVTSAQKNPTAFYLCASIYQDRDNEQFFGPGTRLTVL.